The rows below give T cell receptor beta chains drawn from one sample of a study of blood T cell repertoires in COVID-19. Generated by immunoSEQ multiplex PCR, the TCRdb table keeps only in-frame clones and is missing some. The table shows approximately 150,000 clones, with around 87% occurring only once. Sequencing was performed on PBMCs or T cells enriched from blood (not recorded which). Receptors originate from a man in his sixties who had recovered from COVID-19. The CDR3 runs from the conserved cysteine through the conserved F or W. D genes are given only for firm matches. The size field is filled for only some rows; it gives once, few, many or a size class.

TRBD2,-,TRBV5-8,TRBJ2-1,CASTLRTSGYNEQFF,TGTGCCAGCACCCTGCGGACTAGCGGATACAATGAGCAGTTCTTC
-,-,TRBV6-5,TRBJ2-7,CASSQNRAVGEQYF,TGTGCCAGCAGTCAGAACAGGGCGGTAGGCGAGCAGTACTTC
-,-,TRBV2,TRBJ2-7,CASRQETYEQYF,TGTGCCAGCAGACAGGAAACCTACGAGCAGTACTTC
TRBD1,-,TRBV3-1/TRBV3-2,TRBJ1-2,CASSQGQWTGAGYTF,TGTGCCAGCAGCCAGGGACAGTGGACAGGGGCTGGCTACACCTTC
TRBD1,-,TRBV28,TRBJ2-7,CASSSTGTGDYEQYF,TGTGCCAGCAGTTCCACCGGGACAGGGGACTACGAGCAGTACTTC
TRBD1,once,TRBV18,TRBJ1-2,CASSPPGGGEGYTF,TGTGCCAGCTCACCACCTGGAGGGGGCGAAGGCTACACCTTC
TRBD1,-,TRBV5-1,TRBJ1-4,CASSLLTGQNEKLFF,TGCGCCAGCAGCCTACTGACGGGACAGAATGAAAAACTGTTTTTT
TRBD2,-,TRBV7-6,TRBJ2-6,CASSPGGTYSGANVLTF,TGTGCCAGCAGCCCCGGGGGGACGTACTCTGGGGCCAACGTCCTGACTTTC
-,-,TRBV13,TRBJ1-5,CASSLGETNQPQHF,TGTGCCAGCAGCTTAGGGGAGACCAATCAGCCCCAGCATTTT
TRBD1,-,TRBV7-8,TRBJ2-5,CASSRQGAWGETQYF,TGTGCCAGCAGCCGACAGGGGGCGTGGGGAGAGACCCAGTACTTC
-,-,TRBV2,TRBJ1-6,CASMPDYNSPLHF,TGTGCCAGCATGCCAGACTATAATTCACCCCTCCACTTT
-,-,TRBV13,TRBJ1-2,CASSLSGNGYTF,TGTGCCAGCAGCTTATCCGGTAATGGCTACACCTTC